The 5 T cell receptor beta chains reported below all come from one sample, sequenced in a study of cytomegalovirus exposure and HLA in healthy donors. The PCR was carried out with 60 Vbeta primers and 13 Jbeta primers. Sequenced by immunoSEQ multiplex PCR; TCRdb stores in-frame clones only, minus some. The data show 150,000 to 200,000 clones, with 79% seen just once and roughly 1.5% held by the top ten. Sequenced sample: PBMCs. The receptor set was obtained from a woman aged 50 to 65 in good health and CMV-seronegative.

The sample holds one count of this clone. This chain joins TRBV14 and TRBJ2-3, with 7 bases that match TRBD2. V was clipped by 9 bases and J by 5 bases; unmatched bases: 8. Germline CDR1 is SGHDN and CDR2 is FVKESK. The CDR3 is 13 amino acids. The CDR3 loop reads CASQKAGVDTQYF. The CDR3 region has the DNA TGTGCCAGTCAGAAGGCGGGGGTAGATACGCAGTATTTT.

This rearrangement joins TRBV5-1 to TRBJ1-3, with TRBD1 identical over 7 bases. Germline CDR1 SGHRS, CDR2 YFSETQ. Unmatched junction bases numbered 1, after V lost 0 bases and J lost 7 bases. The CDR3 runs 13 residues. CDR3: CASSLGQGNTIYF. CDR3 nucleotide sequence: TGCGCCAGCAGCTTGGGACAGGGCAACACCATATATTTT.

The chain has TRBV11-2 and TRBJ1-5, with D possibly being TRBD1 (5 bases). The V end lost 5 bases, the J end lost 7 bases, and 18 bases lay between the germline ends. The germline V gene encodes CDR1 SGHAT and CDR2 FQNNGV. The CDR3 length is 15 residues. As DNA, the CDR3 is TGTGCCAGCAGCCAGAACGGGGGAATCGGCCAGCCCCAGCATTTT. Residues: CASSQNGGIGQPQHF.

The CDR3 loop is CASSLGATGLLAYEQYF. The CDR3 nucleotides read TGTGCCAGCAGCTTAGGGGCGACAGGGTTGTTGGCCTACGAGCAGTACTTC. The J gene is TRBJ2-7, the V gene TRBV7-8; 7 positions agree with TRBD1. The CDR3 consists of 17 residues. Germline V gene lookup returns CDR1 SGHVS and CDR2 FQNEAQ. V shed 1 base, J shed 2 bases, and the junction held 11 bases outside the gene matches.

The chain couples TRBV29-1 to TRBJ1-5; possible D gene TRBD1, 5 bases. The length of the CDR3 is 13 residues. V lost 3 bases to trimming and J lost 7 bases, with 13 bases between them. In germline, CDR1 is SQVTM, CDR2 ANQGSEA. The DNA of the CDR3 is TGCAGCGTTGAGCGAGGAGCAGGGCAGCCCCAGCATTTT. Its translation: CSVERGAGQPQHF.